Listed below are T cell receptor beta chains from one sample, sequenced in a study of Graves' ophthalmopathy and Graves' hyperthyroidism. TCRdb recomputed calls from the multiplex PCR reads with MiXCR, one row per CDR3 protein. The sample carries roughly 500,000 distinct CDR3 sequences, over 13% recorded once. Sequences were obtained from blood. Source of these receptors: a woman aged 30 to 39 with Graves' ophthalmopathy. Each CDR3 is given without its conserved first and last residue. A D gene is named only where the DNA matches it firmly. Clone sizes are given selectively: once, few, many, or a class where the clone is expanded.

V,size,J,D,CDR3
TRBV3-1,-,TRBJ2-5,TRBD2,ASSQGLAGGHRETQY
TRBV7-2,many,TRBJ1-1,-,ASNFGGQTEAF
TRBV20-1,many,TRBJ1-5,-,SARDTGRAGQPQH
TRBV28,-,TRBJ2-5,TRBD1,ASSLPTNRDRGPGETQY
TRBV10-3,many,TRBJ2-7,-,AGRSNDEQY
TRBV20-1,many,TRBJ1-5,-,SADGQNQPQH
TRBV28,many,TRBJ2-5,-,ASSRRTHGTQY
TRBV7-2,many,TRBJ2-7,TRBD2,ASSSGLAPEVGEQY
TRBV29-1,many,TRBJ2-7,TRBD1,SVGTVDYEQY
TRBV6-5,many,TRBJ1-1,-,ASSYSSDYNMNTEAF
TRBV6-1,few,TRBJ1-1,TRBD1,ASTGTGGTEAF
TRBV4-2,-,TRBJ2-5,TRBD2,ASSLYPGLVQETQY
TRBV5-5,-,TRBJ2-2,TRBD1,ASSSQGARTGELF
TRBV6-5,many,TRBJ1-2,-,ASTNNRVYGYT
TRBV11-2,many,TRBJ1-3,-,ASSLEYSGNTIY
TRBV14,many,TRBJ1-2,-,ASSQELVAEGYT
TRBV20-1,many,TRBJ2-7,-,SAWAGYEQY
TRBV19,once,TRBJ1-2,-,ASSPPPRGRDIGYT
TRBV12-3/TRBV12-4,many,TRBJ2-5,-,ASSPRTSQETQY
TRBV11-1,many,TRBJ1-1,-,ASSFSRNRGRNTEAF
TRBV29-1,few,TRBJ2-7,TRBD1,SVEEDRGPYEQY
TRBV28,many,TRBJ1-2,-,ASSLQPNYGYT
TRBV19,many,TRBJ1-5,TRBD1,ASSIRTGINQPQH
TRBV12-3/TRBV12-4,many,TRBJ1-5,-,ASSSGLNQPQH
TRBV30,many,TRBJ2-7,-,AWKGIYEQY
TRBV6-5,many,TRBJ1-1,-,ASSLHPRNTEAF
TRBV28,many,TRBJ2-5,-,ASSFVRAPSQETQY
TRBV7-9,many,TRBJ1-1,-,ASATDGPLNTEAF
TRBV7-2,few,TRBJ2-5,-,ASSLYTSTQETQY
TRBV13,many,TRBJ2-7,-,ASSADGSSYEQY
TRBV6-1,many,TRBJ1-1,TRBD1,ASSVLSAGTEDTEAF
TRBV6-4,many,TRBJ2-7,-,ASSNLGGSAGPLYEQY
TRBV10-3,many,TRBJ1-6,-,AISVTENNSPLH
TRBV5-5,many,TRBJ1-5,-,ASSFSGDQPQH
TRBV2,many,TRBJ1-2,-,ASSEKGIGVNGYT
TRBV10-3,-,TRBJ1-1,-,AARKLGRQLRNTEAF
TRBV20-1,many,TRBJ2-7,TRBD1,SASSPRDRGIEQY
TRBV5-1,many,TRBJ1-1,TRBD1,ASSSGGTGLITEAF
TRBV20-1,many,TRBJ2-5,TRBD2,SAFSSGLAGTETQY
TRBV2,many,TRBJ2-7,TRBD1,ASTRGTDTYEQY
TRBV9,few,TRBJ2-4,TRBD1,ASSAWGQGSLNIQY
TRBV25-1,many,TRBJ1-2,TRBD1,ASSDPGQNFYGYT
TRBV7-9,many,TRBJ2-7,-,ASSLAVQPYEQY
TRBV29-1,many,TRBJ1-1,-,SVEALDSLNTEAF
TRBV2,many,TRBJ1-1,-,ASSDSPGRGSAEAF
TRBV6-1,many,TRBJ2-7,TRBD2,ASTSVVAGGGEQY
TRBV5-1,few,TRBJ2-2,TRBD1,ASSTGQGIFSSGELF
TRBV6-2/TRBV6-3,many,TRBJ1-1,-,ASTKRPPARSANTEAF
TRBV19,many,TRBJ2-7,TRBD1,ASSGTGVYEQY
TRBV20-1,many,TRBJ2-2,-,SARGSVGWTGELF
TRBV6-5,many,TRBJ2-5,TRBD2,ASGGGGDQETQY
TRBV27,many,TRBJ2-7,-,ASGTTYEQY